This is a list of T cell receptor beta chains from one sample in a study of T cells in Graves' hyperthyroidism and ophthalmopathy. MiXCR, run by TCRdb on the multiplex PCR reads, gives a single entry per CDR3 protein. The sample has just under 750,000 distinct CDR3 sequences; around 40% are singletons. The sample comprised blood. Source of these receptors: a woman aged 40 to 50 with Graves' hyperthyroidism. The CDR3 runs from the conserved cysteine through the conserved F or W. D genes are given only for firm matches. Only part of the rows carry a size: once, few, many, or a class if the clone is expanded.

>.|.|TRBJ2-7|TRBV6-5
CASSYAGGQSYEQYF
TGTGCCAGCAGCTACGCCGGGGGGCAGAGCTACGAGCAGTACTTC
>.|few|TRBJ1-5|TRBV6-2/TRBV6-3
CASSPQGITNQPQHF
TGTGCCAGCAGCCCACAGGGTATTACCAATCAGCCCCAGCATTTT
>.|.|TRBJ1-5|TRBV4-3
CASSQLLGYGQPQHF
TGCGCCAGCAGCCAACTCTTAGGCTATGGCCAGCCCCAGCATTTT
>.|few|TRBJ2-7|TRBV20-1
CSASSHIRDAGYEQYF
TGCAGTGCTAGTAGTCACATCCGGGACGCCGGCTACGAGCAGTACTTC
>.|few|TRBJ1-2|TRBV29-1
CSVDLPGRNYGYTF
TGCAGCGTTGACCTTCCCGGCAGGAACTATGGCTACACCTTC
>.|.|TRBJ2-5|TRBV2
CAWSRLGQGQETQYF
TGTGCCTGGAGTCGTTTGGGGCAGGGCCAAGAGACCCAGTACTTC
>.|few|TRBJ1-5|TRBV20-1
CSAREPWGQPQHF
TGCAGTGCTAGAGAACCATGGGGTCAGCCCCAGCATTTT
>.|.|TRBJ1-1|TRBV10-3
CATSPPGPEAFF
TGTGCCACCAGCCCTCCGGGCCCTGAAGCTTTCTTT
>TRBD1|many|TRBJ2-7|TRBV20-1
CSAGQTVVEQYF
TGCAGTGCGGGACAGACGGTTGTCGAGCAGTACTTC
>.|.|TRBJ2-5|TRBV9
CAWSTGSEGETQYF
TGTGCCTGGAGTACGGGCTCCGAAGGGGAGACCCAGTACTTC
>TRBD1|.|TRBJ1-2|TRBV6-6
CASRAPGQPNYGYTF
TGTGCCAGCAGGGCGCCGGGACAGCCTAACTATGGCTACACCTTC
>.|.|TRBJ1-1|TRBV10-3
CAISGPAGPIEAFF
TGTGCCATCAGTGGTCCGGCTGGGCCTATTGAAGCTTTCTTT
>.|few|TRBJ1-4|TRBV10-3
CAISESSGTSEKLFF
TGTGCCATCAGTGAGTCTTCCGGGACCTCTGAAAAACTGTTTTTT
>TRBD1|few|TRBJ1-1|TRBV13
CASSIITGDAEAFF
TGTGCCAGCAGCATTATTACAGGGGACGCTGAAGCTTTCTTT
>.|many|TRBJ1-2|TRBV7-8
CASSLRTDVYGYTF
TGTGCCAGCAGCTTGAGGACAGACGTCTATGGCTACACCTTC
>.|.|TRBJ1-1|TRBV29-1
CSVEDRAGRTEAFF
TGCAGCGTTGAAGATAGGGCAGGGCGCACTGAAGCTTTCTTT
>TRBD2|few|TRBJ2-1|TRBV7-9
CASSFGTSGDQGQFF
TGTGCCAGCAGCTTCGGGACTAGCGGGGACCAAGGGCAGTTCTTC
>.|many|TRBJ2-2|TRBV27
CASTRGPLNTGELFF
TGTGCCAGCACTCGCGGCCCTTTGAACACCGGGGAGCTGTTTTTT
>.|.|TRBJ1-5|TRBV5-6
CANSLGQNNQPQHF
TGTGCCAACAGCTTAGGACAGAACAATCAGCCCCAGCATTTT
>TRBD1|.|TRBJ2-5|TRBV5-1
CASSEQGAGRETQYF
TGCGCCAGCAGCGAACAGGGGGCCGGAAGGGAGACCCAGTACTTC
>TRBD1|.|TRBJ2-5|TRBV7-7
CASSRDREKTQYF
TGTGCTAGCAGCCGGGACAGGGAGAAGACCCAGTACTTC
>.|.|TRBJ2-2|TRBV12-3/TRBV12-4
CASSPGTFNTGELFF
TGTGCCAGCAGTCCCGGGACATTTAACACCGGGGAGCTGTTTTTT
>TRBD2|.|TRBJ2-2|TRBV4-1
CASSQILAGGTGELFF
TGCGCCAGCAGCCAGATACTAGCGGGAGGAACCGGGGAGCTGTTTTTT
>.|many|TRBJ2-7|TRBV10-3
CAITPGFPYEQYF
TGTGCCATCACCCCCGGGTTCCCCTACGAGCAGTACTTC
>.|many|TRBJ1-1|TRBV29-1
CSVEGYGTEAFF
TGCAGCGTTGAGGGGTATGGCACTGAAGCTTTCTTT
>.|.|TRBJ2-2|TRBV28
CVSWAGQTGELFF
TGTGTCTCCTGGGCAGGACAAACCGGGGAGCTGTTTTTT
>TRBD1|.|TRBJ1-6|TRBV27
CASKPGQARGPLHF
TGTGCCAGCAAACCGGGACAGGCCCGTGGACCCCTCCACTTT
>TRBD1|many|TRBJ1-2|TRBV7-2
CASSLSPGQLRNGYTF
TGTGCCAGCAGCTTGTCCCCGGGACAGCTAAGGAATGGCTACACCTTC
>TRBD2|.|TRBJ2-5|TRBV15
CATSRGGLAGEETQYF
TGTGCCACCAGCAGAGGGGGACTAGCGGGAGAAGAGACCCAGTACTTC
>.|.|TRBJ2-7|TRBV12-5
CASGLAYEQYF
TGTGCTAGTGGTTTGGCCTACGAGCAGTACTTC
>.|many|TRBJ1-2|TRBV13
CASSLRRSYGYTF
TGTGCCAGCAGCTTAAGACGGAGCTATGGCTACACCTTC
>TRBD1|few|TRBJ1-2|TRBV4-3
CASSQDWTGTGNAGYTF
TGCGCCAGCAGCCAAGATTGGACCGGGACAGGGAATGCTGGCTACACCTTC
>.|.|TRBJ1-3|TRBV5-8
CASSHLGQRSSGNTIYF
TGTGCCAGCAGCCACCTGGGCCAGCGATCTTCTGGAAACACCATATATTTT
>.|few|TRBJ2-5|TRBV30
CAWSLTQETQYF
TGTGCCTGGAGTTTGACGCAAGAGACCCAGTACTTC
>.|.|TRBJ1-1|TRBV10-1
CASRRGQPKNEAFF
TGCGCCAGCAGAAGGGGACAACCGAAAAATGAAGCTTTCTTT
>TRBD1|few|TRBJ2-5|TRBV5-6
CASSLEDRGLQETQYF
TGTGCCAGCAGCTTAGAGGACAGGGGGCTACAAGAGACCCAGTACTTC
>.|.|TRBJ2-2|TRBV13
CASRRGTPNTGELFF
TGTGCCAGCAGACGCGGGACTCCGAACACCGGGGAGCTGTTTTTT
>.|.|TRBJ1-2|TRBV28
CASRIGGNGYTF
TGTGCCAGCAGAATAGGGGGGAACGGCTACACCTTC
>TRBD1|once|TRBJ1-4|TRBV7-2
CASSQNGQANNEKLFF
TGTGCCAGCAGCCAGAACGGACAGGCTAATAATGAAAAACTGTTTTTT
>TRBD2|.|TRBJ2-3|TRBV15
CATSRGGAGGTDTQYF
TGTGCCACCAGCAGAGGGGGAGCGGGGGGAACAGATACGCAGTATTTT
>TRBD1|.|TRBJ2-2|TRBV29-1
CSVVDRVAGELFF
TGCAGCGTTGTGGACAGGGTTGCCGGGGAGCTGTTTTTT
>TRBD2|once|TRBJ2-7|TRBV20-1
CSASPSGLALHEQYF
TGCAGTGCCTCGCCGTCAGGACTAGCCCTTCACGAGCAGTACTTC
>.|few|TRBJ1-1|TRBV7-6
CASSLPWGQNTEAFF
TGTGCCAGCAGCTTACCTTGGGGACAGAACACTGAAGCTTTCTTT
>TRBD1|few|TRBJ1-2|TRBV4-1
CASSPDRGLGGYTF
TGCGCCAGCAGCCCGGACAGGGGGCTTGGTGGCTACACCTTC
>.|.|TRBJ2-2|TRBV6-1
CASRGTLNGELFF
TGTGCCAGCAGGGGGACTCTCAACGGGGAGCTGTTTTTT
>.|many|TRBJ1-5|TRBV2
CASSDLLPNQPQHF
TGTGCCAGCAGTGACCTTCTTCCCAATCAGCCCCAGCATTTT
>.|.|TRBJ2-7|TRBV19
CASSILDTPSYEQYF
TGTGCCAGTAGTATTTTGGACACCCCCTCCTACGAGCAGTACTTC
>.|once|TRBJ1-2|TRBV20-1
CSAISVKGPFYGYTF
TGCAGTGCTATCTCGGTCAAGGGGCCTTTTTATGGCTACACCTTC
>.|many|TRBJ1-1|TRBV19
CASSFWTEAFF
TGTGCCAGTAGTTTTTGGACTGAAGCTTTCTTT
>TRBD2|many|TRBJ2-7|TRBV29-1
CSVEGGRGLYEQYF
TGCAGCGTTGAGGGAGGGCGAGGGCTCTACGAGCAGTACTTC
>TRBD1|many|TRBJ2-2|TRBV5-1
CASSLAGQGTGELFF
TGTGCCAGCAGCTTAGCGGGACAGGGGACCGGGGAGCTGTTTTTT
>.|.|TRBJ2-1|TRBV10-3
CAISGQRNEQFF
TGTGCCATCAGTGGTCAGCGGAATGAGCAGTTCTTC
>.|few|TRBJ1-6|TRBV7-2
CASSYLGSSYNSPLHF
TGTGCCAGCAGTTACTTGGGGAGCTCCTATAATTCACCCCTCCACTTT
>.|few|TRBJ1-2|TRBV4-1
CASSQDGGHLGYTF
TGCGCCAGCAGCCAAGATGGGGGGCACTTAGGCTACACCTTC
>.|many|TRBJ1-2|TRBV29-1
CSVAIGTGFGNYGYTF
TGCAGCGTTGCTATAGGGACGGGCTTTGGTAACTATGGCTACACCTTC
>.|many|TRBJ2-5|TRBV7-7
CASSLDFAETQYF
TGTGCTAGCAGCCTCGACTTCGCAGAGACCCAGTACTTC
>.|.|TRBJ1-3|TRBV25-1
CASRQGIGSGNTIYF
TGTGCCAGCAGACAGGGCATCGGGTCTGGAAACACCATATATTTT
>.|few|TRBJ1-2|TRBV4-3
CASSKQEFYGYTF
TGCGCCAGCAGCAAACAGGAGTTCTATGGCTACACCTTC
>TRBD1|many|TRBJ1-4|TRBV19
CASSNQGAGEKLFF
TGTGCCAGTAGTAACCAGGGGGCAGGTGAAAAACTGTTTTTT